This TCR beta chain was identified during a study of somatic mutations in cytotoxic T cells in rheumatoid arthritis. Overall study context: Sorted by flow to nearly 100% purity were some V beta antibody-stained T-cell populations, including V beta1+ cells sequenced for TCRB.

The germline V gene has CDR1 SGHKS and CDR2 YYEKEE (reference sequence). The ends lost 0 bases at V and 5 bases at J; junction bases unmatched: 5. This CDR3 region has 15 residues. The assay was immunoSEQ multiplex PCR, and TCRdb's table has in-frame clones only and misses some. This repertoire shows roughly 23,000 clones, about four fifths found once; its top ten account for about 10%. The sequence was obtained from an adult with rheumatoid arthritis. The material sequenced was CD8+ T cells sorted from blood. V is TRBV5-5 and J is TRBJ2-7; 10 bases fit TRBD2. This CDR3 is CASSLETSGVHEQYF. In DNA, the CDR3 is TGTGCCAGCAGCTTGGAAACTAGCGGGGTCCACGAGCAGTACTTC.